The table lists the clone carrying this TCR beta chain with a count of one. These data are taken from a study of CD8+ T cells in alopecia areata. Study at large: Twice daily, treated patients received 5 to 10 mg of oral tofacitinib.

RNA was isolated and reverse transcribed to cDNA, the sequencing template. Profiled with immunoSEQ multiplex PCR; TCRdb holds only in-frame clones, not every one. Counted here are about 140,000 clones, about 47% occurring once; the ten biggest clones make up over 0.85%. Source: CD4+ T cells sorted from blood, taken at week 0. This receptor was identified in a human donor with alopecia areata.

CDR3 DNA: TGTGCCAGCAGCCCCACCGGGGTAGCTCAAGAGACCCAGTACTTC. Translation gives CASSPTGVAQETQYF. This chain links TRBV7-2 with TRBJ2-5, with a weak D call TRBD2 (5 bases). The CDR3 covers 15 residues. CDR1 and CDR2 (germline): SGHTA, FQGNSA. The V gene lost 5 bases and the J gene lost 2 bases, with 15 bases spanning the gap.